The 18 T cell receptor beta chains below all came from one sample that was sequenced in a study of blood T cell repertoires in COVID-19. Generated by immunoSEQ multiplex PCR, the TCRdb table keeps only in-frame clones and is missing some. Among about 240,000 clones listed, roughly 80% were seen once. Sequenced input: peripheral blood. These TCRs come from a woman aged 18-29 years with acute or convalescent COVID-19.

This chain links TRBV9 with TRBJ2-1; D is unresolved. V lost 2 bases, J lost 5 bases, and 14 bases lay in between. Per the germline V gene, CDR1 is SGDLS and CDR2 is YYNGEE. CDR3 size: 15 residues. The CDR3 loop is CASSVHTQVNNEQFF. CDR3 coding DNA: TGTGCCAGCAGCGTCCACACCCAGGTTAACAATGAGCAGTTCTTC.

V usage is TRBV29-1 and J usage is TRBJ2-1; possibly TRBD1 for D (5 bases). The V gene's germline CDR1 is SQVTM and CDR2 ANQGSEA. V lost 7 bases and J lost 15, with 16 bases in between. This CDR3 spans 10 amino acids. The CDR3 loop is CSGIAGSRFF. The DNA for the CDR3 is TGCAGCGGTATAGCAGGGTCGCGGTTCTTC.

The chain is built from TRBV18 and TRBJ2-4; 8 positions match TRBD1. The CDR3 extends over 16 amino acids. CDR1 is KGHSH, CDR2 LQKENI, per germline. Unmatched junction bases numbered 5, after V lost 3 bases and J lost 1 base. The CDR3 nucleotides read TGTGCCAGCTCACCCTGGACAGGGATGGCCAAAAACATTCAGTACTTC. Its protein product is CASSPWTGMAKNIQYF.

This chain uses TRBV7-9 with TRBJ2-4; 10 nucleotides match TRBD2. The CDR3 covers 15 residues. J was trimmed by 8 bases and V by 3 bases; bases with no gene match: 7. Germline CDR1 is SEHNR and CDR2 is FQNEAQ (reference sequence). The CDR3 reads CASSLLAGVLDIQYF. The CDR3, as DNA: TGTGCCAGCAGCTTGCTAGCGGGAGTTTTGGACATTCAGTACTTC. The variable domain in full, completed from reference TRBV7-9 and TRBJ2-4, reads DTGVSQNPRHKITKRGQNVTFRCDPISEHNRLYWYRQTLGQGPEFLTYFQNEAQLEKSRLLSDRFSAERPKGSFSTLEIQRTEQGDSAMYLCASSLLAGVLDIQYFGAGTRLSVL.

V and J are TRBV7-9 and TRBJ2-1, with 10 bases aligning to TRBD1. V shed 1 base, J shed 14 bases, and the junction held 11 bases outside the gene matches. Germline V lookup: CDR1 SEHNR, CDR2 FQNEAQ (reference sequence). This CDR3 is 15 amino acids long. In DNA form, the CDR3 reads TGTGCCAGCAGCTTAGTAGGGACAGGGGAGACTAGAAAGTTCTTC. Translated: CASSLVGTGETRKFF.

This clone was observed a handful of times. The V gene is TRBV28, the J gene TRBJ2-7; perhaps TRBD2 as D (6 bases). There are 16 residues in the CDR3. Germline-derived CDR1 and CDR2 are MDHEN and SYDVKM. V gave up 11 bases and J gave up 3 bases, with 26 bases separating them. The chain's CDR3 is CAETGVTSPTIYEQYF. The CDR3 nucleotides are TGTGCCGAGACGGGAGTAACCTCACCTACCATCTACGAGCAGTACTTC.

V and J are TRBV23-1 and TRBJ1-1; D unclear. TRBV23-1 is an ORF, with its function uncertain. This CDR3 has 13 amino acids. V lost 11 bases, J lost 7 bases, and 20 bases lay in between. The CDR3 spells CARLRVSEVEAFF. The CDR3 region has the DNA TGCGCCCGACTCCGGGTCTCGGAAGTTGAAGCTTTCTTT.

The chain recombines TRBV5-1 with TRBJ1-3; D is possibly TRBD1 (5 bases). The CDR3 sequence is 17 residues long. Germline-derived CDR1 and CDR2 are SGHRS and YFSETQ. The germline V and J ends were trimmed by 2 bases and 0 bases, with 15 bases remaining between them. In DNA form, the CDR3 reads TGCGCCAGCAGCTTCTTTGACAGCCTAAGCTCTGGAAACACCATATATTTT. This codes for CASSFFDSLSSGNTIYF.

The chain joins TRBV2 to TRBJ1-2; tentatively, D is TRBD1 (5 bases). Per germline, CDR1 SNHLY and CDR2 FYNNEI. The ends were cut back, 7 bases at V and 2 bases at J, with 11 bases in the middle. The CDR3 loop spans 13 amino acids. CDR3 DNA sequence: TGTGCCAGCACTGGGGGGAAAAACTATGGCTACACCTTC. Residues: CASTGGKNYGYTF.

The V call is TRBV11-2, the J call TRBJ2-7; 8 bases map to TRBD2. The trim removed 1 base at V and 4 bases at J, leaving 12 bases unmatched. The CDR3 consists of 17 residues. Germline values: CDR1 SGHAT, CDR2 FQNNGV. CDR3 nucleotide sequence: TGTGCCAGCAGCTTAGGGCATTCCGGGACTAGGGGTTACGAGCAGTACTTC. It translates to CASSLGHSGTRGYEQYF.

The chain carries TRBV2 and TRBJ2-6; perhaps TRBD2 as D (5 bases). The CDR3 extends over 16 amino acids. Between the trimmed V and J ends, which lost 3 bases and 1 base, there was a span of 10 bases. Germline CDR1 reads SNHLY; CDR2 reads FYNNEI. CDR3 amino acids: CASSDPGLSGANVLTF. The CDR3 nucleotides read TGTGCCAGCAGTGACCCGGGGTTATCTGGGGCCAACGTCCTGACTTTC.

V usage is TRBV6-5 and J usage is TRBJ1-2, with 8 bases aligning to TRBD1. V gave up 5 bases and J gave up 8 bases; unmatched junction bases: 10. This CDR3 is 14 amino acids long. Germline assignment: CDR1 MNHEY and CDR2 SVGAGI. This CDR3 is CASSPDRGHWGYTF. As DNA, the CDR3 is TGTGCCAGCAGTCCCGACAGGGGCCATTGGGGCTACACCTTC.

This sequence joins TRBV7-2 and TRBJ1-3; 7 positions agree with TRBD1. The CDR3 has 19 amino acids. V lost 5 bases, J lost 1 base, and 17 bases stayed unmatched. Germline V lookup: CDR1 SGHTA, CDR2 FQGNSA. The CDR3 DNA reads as TGTGCCAGCAGCCACACACAAACAGGGGACAGAAATTCTGGAAACACCATATATTTT. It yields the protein CASSHTQTGDRNSGNTIYF.

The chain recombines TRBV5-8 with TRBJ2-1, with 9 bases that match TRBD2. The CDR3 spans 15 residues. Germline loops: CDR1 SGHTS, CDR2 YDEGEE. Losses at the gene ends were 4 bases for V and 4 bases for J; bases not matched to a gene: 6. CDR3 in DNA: TGTGCCAGCAGCCCCCCTAGCGGGATATACAATGAGCAGTTCTTC. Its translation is CASSPPSGIYNEQFF.

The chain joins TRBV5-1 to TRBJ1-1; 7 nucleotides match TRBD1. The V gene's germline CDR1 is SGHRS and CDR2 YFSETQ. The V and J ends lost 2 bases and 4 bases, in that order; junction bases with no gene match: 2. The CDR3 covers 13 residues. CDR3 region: CASSFTGVTEAFF. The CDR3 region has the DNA TGCGCCAGCAGCTTCACAGGGGTCACTGAAGCTTTCTTT.

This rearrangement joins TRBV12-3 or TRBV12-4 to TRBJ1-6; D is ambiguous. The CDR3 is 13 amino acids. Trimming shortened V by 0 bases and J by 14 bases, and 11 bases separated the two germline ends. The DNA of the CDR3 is TGTGCCAGCAGTTTAGCGCTAACCGCGGCCCTCCACTTT. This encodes CASSLALTAALHF.

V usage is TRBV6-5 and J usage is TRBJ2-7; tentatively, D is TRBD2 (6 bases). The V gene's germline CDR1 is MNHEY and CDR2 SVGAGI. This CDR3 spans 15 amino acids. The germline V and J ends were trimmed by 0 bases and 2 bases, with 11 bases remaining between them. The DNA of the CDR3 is TGTGCCAGCAGTTACTCGGGTTGGGGGGCCTACGAGCAGTACTTC. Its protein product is CASSYSGWGAYEQYF.

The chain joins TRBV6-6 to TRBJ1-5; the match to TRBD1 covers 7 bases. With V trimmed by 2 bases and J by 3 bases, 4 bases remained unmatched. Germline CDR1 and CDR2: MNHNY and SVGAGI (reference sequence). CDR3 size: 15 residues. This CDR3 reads CASSYLGQPNQPQHF. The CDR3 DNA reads TGTGCCAGCAGTTACCTGGGACAGCCCAATCAGCCCCAGCATTTT.